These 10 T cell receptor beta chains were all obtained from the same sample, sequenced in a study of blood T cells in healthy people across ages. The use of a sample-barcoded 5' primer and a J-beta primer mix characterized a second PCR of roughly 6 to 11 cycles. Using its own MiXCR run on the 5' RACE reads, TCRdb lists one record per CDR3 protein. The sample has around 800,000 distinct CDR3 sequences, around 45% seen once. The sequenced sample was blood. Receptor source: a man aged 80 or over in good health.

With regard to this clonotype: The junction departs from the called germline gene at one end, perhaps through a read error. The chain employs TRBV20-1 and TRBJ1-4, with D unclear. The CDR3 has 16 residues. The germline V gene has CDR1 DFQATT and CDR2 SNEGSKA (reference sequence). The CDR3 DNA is TGCAGTGCTATAGCAGTGTCGGGAATAACTAATGAAAAATTGTTTTTT. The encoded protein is CSAIAVSGITNEKLFF.

CDR3 amino acids: CASSMLPSLSGANVLTF. The CDR3 coding sequence is TGTGCCAGCAGCATGCTCCCATCCCTCTCTGGGGCCAACGTCCTGACTTTC. The chain recombines TRBV21-1 with TRBJ2-6; TRBD2 was called by the table and not checked on the DNA. TRBV21-1 is deemed a pseudogene. CDR3 length equals 17 residues.

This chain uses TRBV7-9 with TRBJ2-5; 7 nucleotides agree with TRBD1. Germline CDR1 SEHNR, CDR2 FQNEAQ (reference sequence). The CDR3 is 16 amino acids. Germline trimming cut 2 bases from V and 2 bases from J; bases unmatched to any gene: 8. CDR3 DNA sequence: TGTGCCAGCAGCTTAACCCTAGACAGGGAGCAAGAGACCCAGTACTTC. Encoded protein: CASSLTLDREQETQYF.

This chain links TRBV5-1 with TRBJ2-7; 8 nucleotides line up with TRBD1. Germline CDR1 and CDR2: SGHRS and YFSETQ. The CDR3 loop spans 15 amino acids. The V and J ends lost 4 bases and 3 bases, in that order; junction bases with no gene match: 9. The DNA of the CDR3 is TGCGCCAGCAGCCTTAGACAGGGGTATCTCTACGAGCAGTACTTC. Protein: CASSLRQGYLYEQYF.

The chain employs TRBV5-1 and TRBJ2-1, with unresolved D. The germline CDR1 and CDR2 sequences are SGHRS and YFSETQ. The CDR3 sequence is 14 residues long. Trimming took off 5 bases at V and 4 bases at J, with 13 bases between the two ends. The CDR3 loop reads CASSRVGSYNEQFF. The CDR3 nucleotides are TGCGCCAGCAGTCGCGTCGGGTCTTACAATGAGCAGTTCTTC.

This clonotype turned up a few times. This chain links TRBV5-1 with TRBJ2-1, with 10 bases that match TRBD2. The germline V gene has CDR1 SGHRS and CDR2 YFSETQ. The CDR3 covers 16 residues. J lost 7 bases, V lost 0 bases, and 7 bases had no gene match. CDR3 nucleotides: TGCGCCAGCAGCTTGGTTTCTAGCGGGAGTTTTAATGAGCAGTTCTTC. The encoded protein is CASSLVSSGSFNEQFF.

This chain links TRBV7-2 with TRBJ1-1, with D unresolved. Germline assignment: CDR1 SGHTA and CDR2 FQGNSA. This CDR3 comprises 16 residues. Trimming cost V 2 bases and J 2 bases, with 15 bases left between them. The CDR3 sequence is CASSLRGMPLNTEAFF. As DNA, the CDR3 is TGTGCCAGCAGCTTACGAGGGATGCCCCTTAACACTGAAGCTTTCTTT. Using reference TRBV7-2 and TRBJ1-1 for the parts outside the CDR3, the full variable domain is GAGVSQSPSNKVTEKGKDVELRCDPISGHTALYWYRQSLGQGLEFLIYFQGNSAPDKSGLPSDRFSAERTGGSVSTLTIQRTQQEDSAVYLCASSLRGMPLNTEAFFGQGTRLTVV.

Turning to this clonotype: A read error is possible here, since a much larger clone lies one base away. CDR3 sequence: CASTSSGRETQFF. The CDR3 bases are TGTGCCAGCACCTCTAGCGGGAGAGAGACCCAGTTCTTC. The chain links TRBV7-2 to TRBJ2-1; TRBD2 aligns across 10 bases. CDR3 length equals 13 residues. The V and J ends lost 7 bases and 13 bases, in that order; junction bases with no gene match: 10. CDR1 is SGHTA, CDR2 FQGNSA, per germline.

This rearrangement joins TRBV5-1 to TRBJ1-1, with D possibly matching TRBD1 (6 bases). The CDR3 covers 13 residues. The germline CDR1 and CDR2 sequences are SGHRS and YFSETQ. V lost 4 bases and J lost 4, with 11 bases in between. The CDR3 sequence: CASSPGQRTEAFF. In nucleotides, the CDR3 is TGCGCCAGCAGCCCGGGACAACGCACTGAAGCTTTCTTT.

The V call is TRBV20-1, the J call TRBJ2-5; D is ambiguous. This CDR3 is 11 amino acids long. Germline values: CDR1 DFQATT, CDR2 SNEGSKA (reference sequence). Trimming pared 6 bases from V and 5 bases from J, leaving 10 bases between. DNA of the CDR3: TGCAGTGCCGCTCGAAGGGAGACCCAGTACTTC. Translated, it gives CSAARRETQYF.